The T cell receptor beta chain described here comes from a study of human T cells and chemical hapten exposure. Background on the study: Once 0.01% DPC had been applied to the upper back by patch test, readings were taken at 6 days.

This clonotype was seen a handful of times. Germline assignment: CDR1 SEHNR and CDR2 FQNEAQ (reference sequence). This CDR3 is 18 amino acids long. The junction had 10 bases not matched to a gene; V was cut back by 3 bases and J by 2 bases. TCRdb processed the RACE reads anew with MiXCR; each CDR3 protein has one entry. Among around 380,000 distinct CDR3 sequences listed, 4.5% to 7% were seen once. Noted time point: pre-sensitization, week 0. Treatment reported: therapeutic diphenylcyclopropenone sensitization with weekly scalp DPC. Sample donors consisted of patients with alopecia, aged 18 to 70 years, who were suitable for DPC.

The chain carries TRBV7-9 and TRBJ2-6; 7 bases are a match to TRBD2. The specimen was whole blood, collected in connection with sensitization to the hapten diphenylcyclopropenone (DPC). This clonotype originated in a woman aged 18 to 35 with alopecia areata. Some clones in this sample may be carry-over from other donors' samples. The CDR3 nucleotides are TGTGCCAGCAGCTTTTTCTTTAGCGGGTATACTGGGGCCAACGTCCTGACTTTC. Its translation is CASSFFFSGYTGANVLTF. The whole variable domain, filled in from reference TRBV7-9 and TRBJ2-6, reads DTGVSQNPRHKITKRGQNVTFRCDPISEHNRLYWYRQTLGQGPEFLTYFQNEAQLEKSRLLSDRFSAERPKGSFSTLEIQRTEQGDSAMYLCASSFFFSGYTGANVLTFGAGSRLTVL.